This TCR beta chain was obtained from a study of cytomegalovirus exposure and HLA in healthy donors. Germline V lookup: CDR1 SGHNT, CDR2 YYREEE (reference sequence). The CDR3 runs 12 residues. V lost 4 bases, J lost 6 bases, and 10 bases lay in between. To note about this clone: Its target is not known.

The PCR had 60 Vbeta and 13 Jbeta primers. Generated by immunoSEQ multiplex PCR, the TCRdb table keeps only in-frame clones and is missing some. The sample has about 160,000 clones, 65% to 85% seen once. Findings and limits, study-wide: In a later analysis, most CMV-associated TCR beta chains appeared HLA-restricted. Researchers counted approximately 160 TCR beta chains as cytomegalovirus-associated.

The V and J genes are TRBV5-4 and TRBJ1-1; possible D gene TRBD1, 5 bases. This receptor was obtained from a woman aged 40 to 50 in good health and CMV-seropositive. Sequenced: PBMCs. CDR3 nucleotide sequence: TGTGCCAGCAGCCGGCAGGGTGCTGAAGCTTTCTTT. Encoded protein: CASSRQGAEAFF. Full variable domain (rest looked up from reference TRBV5-4 and TRBJ1-1): ETGVTQSPTHLIKTRGQQVTLRCSSQSGHNTVSWYQQALGQGPQFIFQYYREEENGRGNFPPRFSGLQFPNYSSELNVNALELDDSALYLCASSRQGAEAFFGQGTRLTVV.